This T cell receptor (beta chain) was captured in a study of T-cell memory formation after mild COVID-19. This CDR3 has 13 residues. Germline V lookup: CDR1 SQVTM, CDR2 ANQGSEA. Trimming pared 4 bases from V and 1 base from J, leaving 11 bases between. TCRdb reanalysed the 5' RACE reads using MiXCR and keeps one entry per CDR3 protein. The sample shows 250,000 to 300,000 distinct CDR3 sequences, about 17% of them seen only once. This clonotype was seen more than once but under ten times. The chain is built from TRBV29-1 and TRBJ2-7; D might be TRBD1 (5 bases). This receptor was identified in a man aged 18-30 years who had mild COVID-19 (a few samples of this study predate the infection). Cell type and time point are not known. The sample taken for sequencing was PBMCs or a T cell subset sorted from them (not recorded which). This CDR3 is CSVVRSGSYEQYF. DNA of the CDR3: TGCAGCGTTGTGAGATCAGGGTCCTACGAGCAGTACTTC.